A single sample gave rise to the 29 T cell receptor beta chains below, sequenced in a study of vaccination and CD4 T cells after COVID-19. The Oncomine TCR Beta short-read assay generated sequence data from the DNA of cultured CD4+ T cells. MiXCR, applied by TCRdb to the PCR reads, yields one record per CDR3 protein. The sample includes tens of thousands of distinct CDR3 sequences, about 40% seen only once; the top ten take approximately 10%. Treatment defined: approximately 9-day PBMC culture with coronavirus spike peptide pools or control peptides (ViraFEST assay). Their specific antigens are unknown. Sequencing was carried out using CD4+ T cells from blood, cultured in vitro. These receptors were taken from a human donor who had recovered from COVID-19.

This sequence joins TRBV28 and TRBJ1-5; no definite D call. V lost 5 bases and J 10 bases, leaving 12 bases between the germline ends. Germline CDR1 and CDR2: MDHEN and SYDVKM. The CDR3 totals 12 residues. The CDR3 reads CASSGENRPQHF. For the CDR3, the DNA is TGTGCCAGCAGTGGGGAAAACCGTCCCCAGCATTTT. Variable domain in full (rest from reference TRBV28 and TRBJ1-5): DVKVTQSSRYLVKRTGEKVFLECVQDMDHENMFWYRQDPGLGLRLIYFSYDVKMKEKGDIPEGYSVSREKKERFSLILESASTNQTSMYLCASSGENRPQHFGDGTRLSIL.

J is TRBJ1-1 and V is TRBV12-3 or TRBV12-4, with D possibly matching TRBD1 (5 bases). This CDR3 is 13 amino acids long. The V and J ends lost 6 bases and 2 bases respectively, with 10 bases between them. CDR3 nucleotides: TGTGCCAGCAGGCTGGGGGGAAACACTGAAGCTTTCTTT. Amino acids: CASRLGGNTEAFF.

This clonotype occurred a few times. J is TRBJ2-3 and V is TRBV19, with D uncertain. There are 11 residues in the CDR3. Trimming shortened V by 2 bases and J by 6 bases, and 3 bases separated the two germline ends. Germline assignment: CDR1 LNHDA and CDR2 SQIVND (reference sequence). The CDR3 protein is CASSIKDTQYF. DNA for the CDR3: TGTGCCAGTAGTATAAAGGATACGCAGTATTTT.

This clonotype came up a few times. This chain joins TRBV5-1 and TRBJ2-1; TRBD2 agrees at 7 bases. From germline, CDR1 is SGHRS and CDR2 YFSETQ. Trimming removed 0 bases from V and 3 bases from J; junction bases left unmatched: 3. The CDR3 is 15 amino acids. The CDR3 DNA sequence: TGCGCCAGCAGCTTGGGGTCTAGCGGCTACAATGAGCAGTTCTTC. Its protein product is CASSLGSSGYNEQFF. Filled out from reference TRBV5-1 and TRBJ2-1, the complete variable domain reads KAGVTQTPRYLIKTRGQQVTLSCSPISGHRSVSWYQQTPGQGLQFLFEYFSETQRNKGNFPGRFSGRQFSNSRSEMNVSTLELGDSALYLCASSLGSSGYNEQFFGPGTRLTVL.

The CDR3 here is CASSVGLVTDTQYF. In nucleotides, the CDR3 is TGTGCCAGCAGTGTCGGCCTTGTCACAGATACGCAGTATTTT. The chain combines TRBV2 with TRBJ2-3; D gene ambiguous. V lost 4 bases to trimming and J lost 2 bases, with 10 bases between them. This CDR3 spans 14 amino acids. The germline gives CDR1 SNHLY, CDR2 FYNNEI.

The chain joins TRBV28 to TRBJ1-5; the D gene is possibly TRBD1 (6 bases). Per germline, CDR1 MDHEN and CDR2 SYDVKM. The CDR3 is 16 residues long. The V end lost 5 bases, the J end lost 1 base, and 15 bases lay between the germline ends. The CDR3 DNA follows: TGTGCCAGCAGTCGGACGGGGGGGGGCAGCAATCAGCCCCAGCATTTT. This sequence encodes CASSRTGGGSNQPQHF.

This clonotype was seen only a few times. The CDR3 DNA reads as TGCGCCAGCAGCTGGGTTGCGGGGACAGCCGAGAACACTGAAGCTTTCTTT. It encodes CASSWVAGTAENTEAFF. The chain employs TRBV5-1 and TRBJ1-1, with 7 bases that match TRBD1. This CDR3 spans 17 amino acids. CDR1 and CDR2 (germline): SGHRS, YFSETQ. J gave up 1 base and V 3 bases, and 12 bases lay outside the gene matches. The full variable domain, completed using reference TRBV5-1 and TRBJ1-1, is KAGVTQTPRYLIKTRGQQVTLSCSPISGHRSVSWYQQTPGQGLQFLFEYFSETQRNKGNFPGRFSGRQFSNSRSEMNVSTLELGDSALYLCASSWVAGTAENTEAFFGQGTRLTVV.

This sequence joins TRBV19 and TRBJ2-7; D possibly corresponds to TRBD1 (6 bases). This CDR3 spans 13 amino acids. V was cut by 3 bases and J by 4 bases, with 10 bases left in between. In germline, CDR1 is LNHDA, CDR2 SQIVND (reference sequence). CDR3 bases: TGTGCCAGTAGTATGCAGGGGAGATACGAGCAGTACTTC. It is translated as CASSMQGRYEQYF.

The DNA of the CDR3 is TGCAGTGCTAGATGGGGGACAACTAATGAAAAACTGTTTTTT. This translates into CSARWGTTNEKLFF. The chain couples TRBV20-1 to TRBJ1-4; tentatively, D is TRBD1 (5 bases). Germline CDR1 is DFQATT and CDR2 is SNEGSKA (reference sequence). The CDR3 runs 14 residues. V was pared by 2 bases and J by 0 bases, with 7 bases between.

The chain carries TRBV7-2 and TRBJ1-5, with D possibly matching TRBD1 (5 bases). The CDR3 consists of 16 residues. Trimming took 7 bases from V and 2 from J, leaving 18 bases between them. Per germline, CDR1 SGHTA and CDR2 FQGNSA. CDR3 coding DNA: TGTGCCAGCAACTCCGGTGGATTGGGGGGCAATCAGCCCCAGCATTTT. This encodes CASNSGGLGGNQPQHF.

This clonotype was observed a few times. The chain couples TRBV20-1 to TRBJ2-7, with TRBD2 identical over 15 bases. This CDR3 region has 14 residues. V shed 4 bases, J shed 9 bases, and the junction held 7 bases outside the gene matches. Germline CDR1 and CDR2: DFQATT and SNEGSKA (reference sequence). CDR3 coding DNA: TGCAGTGCTAACCCGGGACTAGCGGGGGGCGCGCAGTACTTC. This translates into CSANPGLAGGAQYF.

This chain joins TRBV19 and TRBJ1-1, with a tentative D call TRBD1 (5 bases). The CDR3 runs 15 residues. Germline CDR1 reads LNHDA; CDR2 reads SQIVND (reference sequence). V lost 1 base to trimming and J lost 0 bases, with 9 bases between them. The CDR3 bases are TGTGCCAGTAGTATAGTTCCAGGGATGAACACTGAAGCTTTCTTT. This codes for CASSIVPGMNTEAFF.

V usage is TRBV12-3 or TRBV12-4 and J usage is TRBJ2-7; D is possibly TRBD1 (5 bases). Trimming removed 5 bases at V and 0 bases at J, with 11 bases between. The CDR3 has 14 residues. Here the CDR3 reads CASSKGPSSYEQYF. The CDR3 nucleotides are TGTGCCAGCAGTAAGGGGCCGTCCTCCTACGAGCAGTACTTC.

The V gene is TRBV10-1, the J gene TRBJ2-3; 7 bases fit TRBD2. CDR1 is WNHNN and CDR2 is SYGVQD in the germline V gene (reference sequence). Trimming at V came to 0 bases and at J to 1 base, leaving 4 bases not matched to a gene. CDR3 length: 16 residues. In DNA form, the CDR3 reads TGCGCCAGCAGTGAGTCGGGAGGGCCGGGCACAGATACGCAGTATTTT. This encodes CASSESGGPGTDTQYF.

This chain links TRBV10-3 with TRBJ1-6, with TRBD1 identical over 10 bases. V lost 4 bases to trimming and J lost 8 bases; unmatched junction nucleotides: 8. This CDR3 is built from 16 residues. Germline assignment: CDR1 ENHRY and CDR2 SYGVKD. The CDR3 spells CAISGPPGQGYSPLHF. The CDR3, as DNA: TGTGCCATCAGTGGGCCCCCGGGACAGGGGTATTCACCCCTCCACTTT.

CDR3 in DNA: TGCAGTGCTTTAGCGGGAGGGAGATTCACAGATACGCAGTATTTT. Protein: CSALAGGRFTDTQYF. The chain is built from TRBV20-1 and TRBJ2-3, with 11 positions matching TRBD2. CDR1 and CDR2 (germline): DFQATT, SNEGSKA (reference sequence). Trimming removed 5 bases from V and 2 bases from J; junction bases left unmatched: 6. CDR3 length equals 15 residues.

This clonotype was seen more than once but under ten times. The gene calls are TRBV24-1 and TRBJ1-2, with D possibly TRBD1 on 5 matching bases. V was shortened by 4 bases and J by 4 bases, with 12 bases between the two germline ends. CDR3 size: 14 residues. Germline V lookup: CDR1 KGHDR, CDR2 SFDVKD. The CDR3 nucleotides are TGTGCCACCAGTGAGGCCAGGGCGCCCTATGGCTACACCTTC. Amino acids: CATSEARAPYGYTF.

This clonotype turned up a few times. This sequence joins TRBV20-1 and TRBJ1-5, with D perhaps TRBD1 (6 bases). The CDR3 extends over 16 amino acids. V was cut by 5 bases and J by 3 bases, with 20 bases left in between. The germline CDR1 and CDR2 sequences are DFQATT and SNEGSKA (reference sequence). CDR3 in amino acids: CSALTGTFTFNQPQHF. Written as DNA, the CDR3 is TGCAGTGCTTTGACCGGGACATTCACATTCAATCAGCCCCAGCATTTT.

V gene TRBV12-3 or TRBV12-4 combines with J gene TRBJ1-2, with 10 nucleotides matching TRBD1. The CDR3 spans 17 residues. The V and J ends lost 5 bases and 4 bases, in that order; junction bases with no gene match: 13. CDR3 bases: TGTGCCAGCAGTCCCCGGACAGGGGGACGCCCGGGCTATGGCTACACCTTC. Translating it yields CASSPRTGGRPGYGYTF.

This sequence joins TRBV20-1 and TRBJ2-1, with TRBD2 identical over 9 bases. Germline V gives CDR1 DFQATT, CDR2 SNEGSKA (reference sequence). The CDR3 contains 16 residues. The trim removed 2 bases at V and 7 bases at J, leaving 12 bases unmatched. In nucleotides, the CDR3 is TGCAGTGCTAGATCTGCGGGGCGGGAGGGCCAGAATGAGCAGTTCTTC. It is translated as CSARSAGREGQNEQFF.

This clonotype has a single count. The DNA of the CDR3 is TGTGCCAGCAGCCAAGAGAGGCTAGCGGCCTCCGGGACCCAGTACTTC. Its protein is CASSQERLAASGTQYF. J is TRBJ2-5 and V is TRBV4-2, with 7 bases fitting TRBD2. The CDR3 totals 16 residues. Trimming cost V 0 bases and J 7 bases; bases outside gene matches: 11. In germline, CDR1 is LGHNA, CDR2 YNFKEQ.

The chain combines TRBV28 with TRBJ1-2; D is ambiguous. Trimming removed 6 bases at V and 5 bases at J, with 13 bases between. The CDR3 is made up of 13 amino acids. Germline CDR1 and CDR2: MDHEN and SYDVKM. The CDR3 region has the DNA TGTGCCAGCAGCCGCCCGGTTGGGTATGGCTACACCTTC. Translated, it gives CASSRPVGYGYTF.

V gene TRBV27 combines with J gene TRBJ1-2; 10 bases agree with TRBD1. V was pared by 4 bases and J by 2 bases, with 4 bases of the junction left unmatched. Germline V gene data show CDR1 as MNHEY and CDR2 as SMNVEV (reference sequence). The CDR3 consists of 15 residues. The CDR3 DNA follows: TGTGCCAGCAGTTATAGGACAGGGGGGAACTATGGCTACACCTTC. Translated, it gives CASSYRTGGNYGYTF.

This chain joins TRBV7-9 and TRBJ2-1, with 7 bases identical to TRBD2. The CDR3 is made up of 16 amino acids. V was pared by 4 bases and J by 4 bases, with 10 bases of the junction left unmatched. Germline CDR1 reads SEHNR; CDR2 reads FQNEAQ (reference sequence). Written as DNA, the CDR3 is TGTGCCAGCAGCTCCATACTAGCGAGCCATTACAATGAGCAGTTCTTC. Its protein is CASSSILASHYNEQFF.

This clonotype has just a few counts. In DNA, the CDR3 is TGTGCCAGCAGCTTAGATCAGGGAAGTATGGGCTATGGCTACACCTTC. It encodes CASSLDQGSMGYGYTF. V and J are TRBV7-2 and TRBJ1-2, with D maybe TRBD1 (5 bases). Trimming shortened V by 1 base and J by 4 bases, and 16 bases separated the two germline ends. This CDR3 contains 16 residues. Germline CDR1 SGHTA, CDR2 FQGNSA.

The V and J genes are TRBV2 and TRBJ2-3; D call uncertain. Trimming stripped 4 bases from V and 2 bases from J, with 7 bases between. The CDR3 has 13 amino acids. CDR1 SNHLY and CDR2 FYNNEI come from the germline V gene. Written as DNA, the CDR3 is TGTGCCAGCAGTGGGACCTTCACAGATACGCAGTATTTT. Protein product: CASSGTFTDTQYF. Looking up the rest from reference TRBV2 and TRBJ2-3 gives the full variable domain: EPEVTQTPSHQVTQMGQEVILRCVPISNHLYFYWYRQILGQKVEFLVSFYNNEISEKSEIFDDQFSVERPDGSNFTLKIRSTKLEDSAMYFCASSGTFTDTQYFGPGTRLTVL.

The sample holds a few counts of this clonotype. The chain combines TRBV7-3 with TRBJ1-1; no definite D call. The CDR3 extends over 14 amino acids. Trimming removed 5 bases at V and 1 base at J, with 11 bases between. The germline gives CDR1 SGHTA, CDR2 FQGTGA. The CDR3 bases are TGTGCCAGCAGCCGATCGGCCCCGAACACTGAAGCTTTCTTT. Translating gives CASSRSAPNTEAFF.

The sample holds a few counts of this clonotype. V is TRBV20-1 and J is TRBJ2-5; 7 bases align to TRBD1. Germline CDR1 and CDR2: DFQATT and SNEGSKA (reference sequence). The CDR3 sequence is 15 residues long. V shed 6 bases, J shed 4 bases, and the junction held 14 bases outside the gene matches. CDR3 sequence reads: CSASTETGMGETQYF. Here the CDR3 DNA reads TGCAGTGCAAGTACGGAGACAGGGATGGGAGAGACCCAGTACTTC.

The chain joins TRBV18 to TRBJ2-3; TRBD2 matches 12 bases. Germline V gives CDR1 KGHSH, CDR2 LQKENI. This CDR3 contains 18 residues. The V gene end was trimmed by 1 base and the J gene end by 5 bases; junction bases not matched to a gene: 10. CDR3 coding DNA: TGTGCCAGCTCACCACTTTTGACTAGCGGGAGAGGGGGAGATACGCAGTATTTT. Protein: CASSPLLTSGRGGDTQYF.